This record covers a single T cell receptor (beta chain). Other DNA sequences within the sample encode an identical CDR3. The naive CD8 fraction comprised CD45RO-negative cells positively selected for CCR7 and excluded terminally differentiated effector memory CD45RA+ cells. The data were produced by immunoSEQ multiplex PCR, yet TCRdb's version contains in-frame clones alone and is incomplete. Among more than 550,000 clones listed, about 91% were seen once. This sample was included in a study of shared clonotypes between healthy human individuals. Trimming shortened V by 0 bases and J by 3 bases, and 12 bases separated the two germline ends. This CDR3 is built from 15 residues. The germline V gene has CDR1 MGHRA and CDR2 YSYEKL.

The sequence derives from a man younger than 45 in good health. Specimen: naive CD8+ T cells sorted from blood. The chain combines TRBV4-1 with TRBJ2-7; a weak D match, TRBD2 (6 bases). CDR3 nucleotide sequence: TGCGCCAGCAGCCAAGATTCCGGGGGATTCTACGAGCAGTACTTC. Its translation: CASSQDSGGFYEQYF.